Shown below are 18 T cell receptor beta chains from a single sample sequenced in a study of blood T cell repertoires in COVID-19. This table comes from immunoSEQ multiplex PCR, and its TCRdb copy is limited to in-frame clones, with some not included. The sample records roughly 190,000 clones, 70% to 90% being singletons. Sequencing was performed on PBMCs or T cells enriched from blood (not recorded which). These receptors all stem from a woman aged 40 to 49 in a cohort exposed to, infected with or recovered from COVID-19 (not recorded which).

This clone has just a few counts. The chain joins TRBV5-4 to TRBJ1-2; D is perhaps TRBD1 (6 bases). The germline CDR1 and CDR2 sequences are SGHNT and YYREEE (reference sequence). The CDR3 spans 16 residues. V lost 0 bases and J 1 base, leaving 13 bases between the germline ends. CDR3 loop: CASSLVRGAVNYGYTF. The CDR3 nucleotides are TGTGCCAGCAGCTTGGTTCGGGGGGCAGTTAACTATGGCTACACCTTC.

V gene TRBV19 combines with J gene TRBJ1-2; 7 bases agree with TRBD1. Germline values: CDR1 LNHDA, CDR2 SQIVND (reference sequence). This CDR3 region has 13 residues. The J segment lost 3 bases and the V segment lost 7 bases, leaving 5 bases of the junction unmatched. The CDR3 is CASTPDRDYGYTF. In DNA, the CDR3 is TGTGCCAGTACCCCAGACAGGGACTATGGCTACACCTTC.

This clone was observed a handful of times. The V gene is TRBV5-4, the J gene TRBJ1-4, with D unclear. V was clipped by 4 bases and J by 3 bases, with 16 bases between them. The CDR3 consists of 16 residues. Germline CDR1 reads SGHNT; CDR2 reads YYREEE (reference sequence). CDR3 sequence reads: CASSPSPGRANEKLFF. CDR3 nucleotides: TGTGCCAGCAGCCCGTCTCCGGGGAGGGCTAATGAAAAACTGTTTTTT. Variable domain in full (rest from reference TRBV5-4 and TRBJ1-4): ETGVTQSPTHLIKTRGQQVTLRCSSQSGHNTVSWYQQALGQGPQFIFQYYREEENGRGNFPPRFSGLQFPNYSSELNVNALELDDSALYLCASSPSPGRANEKLFFGSGTQLSVL.

This clone turned up a few times. The chain is built from TRBV7-6 and TRBJ2-2; 11 bases agree with TRBD2. Trimming took 5 bases from V and 0 from J; bases not matched to a gene: 5. The CDR3 covers 17 residues. Germline lookup yields CDR1 SGHVS and CDR2 FNYEAQ. In DNA, the CDR3 is TGTGCCAGCAGCCGTACACTAGCGGGGGCGAACACCGGGGAGCTGTTTTTT. Residues: CASSRTLAGANTGELFF.

This clone was detected many times. The V call is TRBV20-1, the J call TRBJ2-7; D unclear. The CDR3 loop spans 10 amino acids. Germline assignment: CDR1 DFQATT and CDR2 SNEGSKA (reference sequence). V shed 5 bases and J shed 4 bases, with 6 bases lying between them. The CDR3 nucleotides are TGCAGTGCTCAAAATTACGAGCAGTACTTC. As protein: CSAQNYEQYF.

CDR3 protein: CASSKPGQGRVGTEAFF. The CDR3 DNA follows: TGTGCCAGCAGCAAACCGGGACAGGGAAGGGTGGGCACTGAAGCTTTCTTT. The chain employs TRBV7-8 and TRBJ1-1, with 9 bases lining up with TRBD1. Germline assignment: CDR1 SGHVS and CDR2 FQNEAQ. V lost 5 bases, J lost 4 bases, and 14 bases stayed unmatched. This CDR3 region has 17 residues.

This chain connects TRBV6-6 to TRBJ1-2; D unresolved. Trimming took 5 bases from V and 11 from J, leaving 15 bases between them. The germline V gene encodes CDR1 MNHNY and CDR2 SVGAGI (reference sequence). The CDR3 contains 12 residues. The CDR3 reads CASSPAGVGYTF. CDR3 sequence (DNA): TGTGCCAGCAGTCCCGCGGGTGTGGGGTACACCTTC.

The chain has TRBV11-2 and TRBJ2-3; the D is unclear. There are 12 residues in the CDR3. V dropped 2 bases and J dropped 3 bases, with 3 bases sitting between them. Looked up from germline, CDR1 is SGHAT and CDR2 is FQNNGV. The DNA of the CDR3 is TGTGCCAGCAGCTTACGGACAGATACGCAGTATTTT. Translation gives CASSLRTDTQYF. Drawing the rest from reference TRBV11-2 and TRBJ2-3, the complete variable domain is EAGVAQSPRYKIIEKRQSVAFWCNPISGHATLYWYQQILGQGPKLLIQFQNNGVVDDSQLPKDRFSAERLKGVDSTLKIQPAKLEDSAVYLCASSLRTDTQYFGPGTRLTVL.

The table lists this clone with a count of one. V is TRBV6-5 and J is TRBJ2-7; the D gene is possibly TRBD1 (6 bases). The CDR3 loop spans 15 amino acids. The V and J ends lost 7 bases and 2 bases respectively, with 18 bases between them. CDR1 is MNHEY, CDR2 SVGAGI, per germline. The CDR3 DNA reads TGTGCCAGCAATGTTTTGCCTGGGGGCCCCTACGAGCAGTACTTC. It translates to CASNVLPGGPYEQYF.

The chain employs TRBV12-3 or TRBV12-4 and TRBJ1-1; D not resolved. The CDR3 sequence is 12 residues long. V was pared by 4 bases and J by 3 bases, with 6 bases between. DNA of the CDR3: TGTGCCAGCAGTTATAGCTACACTGAAGCTTTCTTT. Protein sequence: CASSYSYTEAFF.

The V call is TRBV9, the J call TRBJ1-1, with D possibly matching TRBD1 (6 bases). The CDR3 runs 13 residues. CDR1 SGDLS and CDR2 YYNGEE come from the germline V gene. V was clipped by 3 bases and J by 8 bases, with 14 bases between them. The CDR3 DNA reads TGTGCCAGCAGCGGGACGACAGGACAAGAAGCTTTCTTT. Translating gives CASSGTTGQEAFF. Using reference TRBV9 and TRBJ1-1 for the parts outside the CDR3, the full variable domain is DSGVTQTPKHLITATGQRVTLRCSPRSGDLSVYWYQQSLDQGLQFLIQYYNGEERAKGNILERFSAQQFPDLHSELNLSSLELGDSALYFCASSGTTGQEAFFGQGTRLTVV.

The V gene is TRBV5-1, the J gene TRBJ2-2, with 8 bases identical to TRBD1. CDR1 and CDR2 (germline): SGHRS, YFSETQ. The CDR3 consists of 16 residues. V lost 3 bases and J lost 7; bases outside the gene matches: 11. In DNA form, the CDR3 reads TGCGCCAGCAGCTCTTCCGGGCAGGGGGCGAACGGGGAGCTGTTTTTT. Its protein product is CASSSSGQGANGELFF.

The gene calls are TRBV6-5 and TRBJ2-7; TRBD2 is a possible D gene (5 bases). This CDR3 region has 14 residues. CDR1 and CDR2 (germline): MNHEY, SVGAGI. Trimming took 2 bases from V and 2 from J, leaving 10 bases between them. The CDR3 DNA is TGTGCCAGCAGTTACCGGCGGGCTGCCTACGAGCAGTACTTC. Amino acids: CASSYRRAAYEQYF.

The V gene is TRBV29-1, the J gene TRBJ2-5, with D possibly being TRBD1 (5 bases). Trimming shortened V by 6 bases and J by 5 bases, and 10 bases separated the two germline ends. The germline V gene has CDR1 SQVTM and CDR2 ANQGSEA. The CDR3 totals 11 residues. The CDR3 sequence is CSVPAGETQYF. The CDR3 region has the DNA TGCAGCGTCCCAGCAGGGGAGACCCAGTACTTC.

The chain links TRBV7-8 to TRBJ2-2, with 7 bases fitting TRBD1. The V segment lost 1 base and the J segment 6 bases; nucleotides outside the gene matches: 2. The V gene's germline CDR1 is SGHVS and CDR2 FQNEAQ. This CDR3 has 14 amino acids. The CDR3 region has the DNA TGTGCCAGCAGCTTAGGAACAGGGGCCGGGGAGCTGTTTTTT. Encoded protein: CASSLGTGAGELFF.

J is TRBJ2-2 and V is TRBV4-3; perhaps TRBD2 as D (5 bases). V shed 4 bases and J shed 3 bases, with 12 bases lying between them. CDR1 LGHNA and CDR2 YSLEER come from the germline V gene. The CDR3 spans 15 residues. In DNA, the CDR3 is TGCGCCAGCAGCCGAGGTTCTAGCTACACCGGGGAGCTGTTTTTT. Its protein product is CASSRGSSYTGELFF.

The V and J genes are TRBV7-9 and TRBJ1-5, with D possibly matching TRBD1 (5 bases). V shed 0 bases and J shed 2 bases, with 8 bases lying between them. CDR1 SEHNR and CDR2 FQNEAQ come from the germline V gene (reference sequence). The CDR3 length is 15 residues. The CDR3 bases are TGTGCCAGCAGCTTAGCGGGGGGGGGCAATCAGCCCCAGCATTTT. Protein sequence: CASSLAGGGNQPQHF.

The V gene is TRBV2, the J gene TRBJ1-1; 10 nucleotides line up with TRBD1. CDR1 SNHLY and CDR2 FYNNEI come from the germline V gene. Trimming took 6 bases from V and 3 from J; bases not matched to a gene: 10. This CDR3 spans 16 amino acids. The CDR3 nucleotides read TGTGCCAGCAGAAATCCGGGACAGGGGTCCGACACTGAAGCTTTCTTT. Amino acids: CASRNPGQGSDTEAFF.